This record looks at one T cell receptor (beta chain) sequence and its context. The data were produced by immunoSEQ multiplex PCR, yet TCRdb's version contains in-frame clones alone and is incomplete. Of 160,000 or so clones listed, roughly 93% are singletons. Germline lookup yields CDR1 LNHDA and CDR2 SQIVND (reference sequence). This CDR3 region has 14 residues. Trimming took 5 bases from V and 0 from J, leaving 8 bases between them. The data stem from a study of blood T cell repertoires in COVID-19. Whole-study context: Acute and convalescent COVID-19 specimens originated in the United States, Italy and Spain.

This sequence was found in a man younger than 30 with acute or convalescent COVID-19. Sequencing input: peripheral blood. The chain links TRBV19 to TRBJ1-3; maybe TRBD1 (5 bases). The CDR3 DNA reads TGTGCCAGTAGTGCGACAGCCTCTGGAAACACCATATATTTT. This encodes CASSATASGNTIYF. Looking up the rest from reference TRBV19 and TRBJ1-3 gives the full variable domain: DGGITQSPKYLFRKEGQNVTLSCEQNLNHDAMYWYRQDPGQGLRLIYYSQIVNDFQKGDIAEGYSVSREKKESFPLTVTSAQKNPTAFYLCASSATASGNTIYFGEGSWLTVV.